This TCR beta chain was profiled in a study of cytomegalovirus exposure and HLA in healthy donors (TCRdb year 2017). At the level of the whole study: An earlier analysis of approximately 640 of the donors reported 250 to 350 Gb of sequence data and approximately 110 million unique TCR beta sequences from 150 million to 200 million T cells. Typing coverage varied by locus: roughly 629-640 donors for A, B, C, DRB1 and DQB1; roughly 510 for DQA1; about 570 for DPA1; 400 to 480 for DPB1. To decide whether each TCR beta V gene segment behaved as functional or pseudogenic, an earlier analysis of over 500 of the donors relied on high-throughput TCR beta sequencing. Along with the approximately 650-subject first cohort, a separate validation cohort of approximately 110 different subjects was used. In a later analysis, previously published TCR beta repertoires from 550 to 700 donors were re-analyzed and high-resolution HLA genotyping was added so that TCR occurrence patterns could be studied. In the later analysis, no new phenotypic data were used to find candidate immune exposures; instead, reliance was placed on TCR beta sequences and their occurrence across donors. All discovery cohort repertoires had been generated using a single sequencing platform. In a later genetic analysis, genome-wide SNP genotypes for about 55% of the roughly 700 donors were used, and that subset was treated as a discovery cohort. Both class I and class II loci were covered by HLA typing, at four-digit resolution. Of the roughly 400 genotyped donors, roughly 76% were placed in the genetic ancestry cluster associated with self-reported Caucasian donors. On average, roughly 240,000 unique TCR beta nucleotide sequences were sequenced per donor among a few hundred genotyped donors of the cohort, with roughly 19% of those sequences being non-productive. About 300 gigabases of sequencing data and roughly 90 million unique TCR sequences were included in an early release covering around 600 HLA-typed donors. The study aimed to test whether signatures of past pathogen exposure could be identified by cataloging public T cell receptors. The study used immunosequencing to profile the T cell repertoires of several hundred subjects and linked those repertoires to cytomegalovirus serostatus. Donor age, sex, ethnicity and CMV serostatus were collected together with the repertoire data. A handful of DR-DQ haplotypes were handled as single units for association and clustering because linkage in the cohort was strong. To predict cytomegalovirus infection status, the study combined high-throughput TCR immunosequencing, statistical association of individual TCRs with disease status, and machine learning. What the authors observed across the whole study: Most TCR sequences were seen in very few donors, while some public TCRs were found in many individuals. Linkage disequilibrium might explain the correlated functional status among segregating V segments, but an unknown experimental factor could not be ruled out. Because HLA typing was unavailable for some donors at each locus, only the typed subset was used in association tests. Compared with equally common non-associated chains, HLA-associated TCR beta chains in a later analysis were more clonally expanded and had lower generation probabilities. The study gave a list of roughly 150 TCR beta chains associated with cytomegalovirus. A further reported finding was that TCR beta sequences accurately predicted the HLA-A and HLA-B alleles for most subjects in the first cohort. Assigning TCR associations to individual alleles was difficult when HLA alleles, especially DR and DQ, strongly co-occurred. Some IMGT-functional V segments, including TRBV6-2 and TRBV6-3, could not be told apart with the 87-base-pair reads, so those segments were excluded. In a later analysis, 16,951 TCR beta sequences were associated with specific HLA alleles at a false discovery rate of 0.05. Sequencing depth was assumed to be roughly uniform across donors in the presence/absence analyses, though that assumption may not hold. In both the original and validation cohorts, the classifier was reported to diagnose cytomegalovirus status with high specificity and sensitivity. The authors suggested that the approach could potentially be generalized to other disease states and immunological phenotypes. The sequencing pipeline was judged likely to have produced a cluster of highly shared sequence variants as a technical artifact. In an earlier analysis of some 500 of the donors, most TCR beta V segments appeared in productive rearrangements about 87% or about 30% of the time, broadly matching IMGT annotations. According to a later genetic analysis, donors in an Asian-associated ancestry cluster had fewer N-insertions in productive TCRs than the approximately 650-donor mean. Only TCR beta chains were sequenced in this cohort, and the absence of alpha or paired-chain data limited detectable features. The only immune exposure information available for the cohort was CMV serostatus. Because counts were too low, around 17 rarely observed V segments, including chromosome 9 orphons, were left out of the earlier analysis of 500 to 750 of the donors. In a later genetic analysis, a missense DCLRE1C variant was associated with V-gene and J-gene trimming of TCR beta chains, and the association was replicated in an independent cohort. A later analysis reported that several top co-occurrence clusters appeared linked to parvovirus B19, influenza, CMV and Epstein-Barr virus. In a later analysis, the rate of TCR association differed among HLA loci, with DRB1 alleles having the most associated TCRs and HLA-C alleles having the fewest. In vitro tests confirmed that a few of the cytomegalovirus-associated TCR beta chains recognize cytomegalovirus antigens. A later analysis found that most CMV-associated TCR beta chains appeared HLA-restricted, with HLA associations seemingly driven largely by CMV exposure.

V is pared back by 8 bases and J by 2 bases, with 12 bases lying between the germline termini. Measured from the cysteine to the phenylalanine, the CDR3 is 13 residues long. Here the CDR3 DNA is all that survives: 39 bases in frame from base 1. From the germline V gene, CDR1 is MGHRA and CDR2 is YSYEKL. A remark on this clone: Its antigen is not yet known. No base quality values were provided; no much bigger clone lies one nucleotide off.

Library construction relied on the immunoSEQ multiplex PCR assay. For the multiplex PCR, a mixture combining 60 forward primers for TCR Vbeta segments and 13 reverse primers for TCR Jbeta segments was used. Amplification of the CDR3 region of rearranged TCR beta genes was performed with a multiplex PCR assay on genomic DNA. On the Illumina HiSeq System, the amplified TCR beta libraries were sequenced as 87-base-pair reads. In the authors' own workflow: Across the 500 to 700 repertoires, a later analysis counted around 80 million unique TCR beta chains, roughly 11 million of which were shared by at least two donors. Raw reads were error-corrected and collapsed into unique sequences with a nearest-neighbor algorithm that merged closely related sequences to remove PCR and sequencing errors. Alignment of CDR3 sequences to IMGT reference sequences was used to assign V, D and J gene segments. For a sequence to be retained, a match of at least six nucleotides to both a V gene segment and a J gene segment was required. Rearrangements were called productive when the CDR3 lacked stop codons and stayed in frame with V and J; all others were non-productive. CDR3 was defined according to IMGT convention as the region running from the second conserved V-encoded cysteine to the conserved J-encoded phenylalanine. The earlier analysis of about 610 of the donors excluded any sequence lacking an unambiguous match to a single V gene segment. In an earlier analysis of a few hundred of the donors, a V segment was called functional when productive rearrangements were above 56.7%, and segregating when the standard deviation between donors exceeded 5%. To diagnose cytomegalovirus status from the catalog of TCR beta chain sequences, a statistical classification framework was built. A later analysis assigned V and J genes by comparing TCR nucleotide sequences with IMGT/GENE-DB human TR gene sequences. Using the TCRdist pipeline, a later analysis assigned CDR3 sequences along with most-parsimonious VDJ recombination scenarios. A later analysis defined each TCR beta chain by its CDR3 amino acid sequence plus V-gene family, and excluded reads lacking a unique V-gene family. A later analysis removed 500 to 650 highly shared, low-generation-probability nucleotide sequences to deal with suspected cross-contamination and a sequencing artifact. In a later analysis, a clonal expansion index was calculated for each public chain from normalized within-repertoire ranks of inferred template counts. In a later analysis, generation probabilities were computed using a VDJ recombination model fitted to out-of-frame rearrangements, and the results were checked against IGoR. In a later analysis, hypergeometric tests were used to score TCR-TCR, TCR-HLA and TCR-CMV co-occurrence, with a repertoire-size bias correction applied to TCR pairs. To estimate false discovery rates, a later analysis permuted the HLA or CMV assignments 20 times. In a later analysis, co-occurring TCRs were grouped with DBSCAN, and TCRdist sequence similarity was added when clustering was performed within HLA-allele-positive subsets. Co-occurrence clustering excluded repertoires with fewer than 30,000 or more than 120,000 public chains, plus five with anomalous nucleotide sharing. This is the immuneACCESS table as TCRdb keeps it, with only in-frame sequences that have V and J called. A part of the clones is gone; compared with another copy, unresolved V genes explain less than half, and the rest is unexplained. V, J and clone size reflect that table, while D and trimming were determined from the DNA. The sample includes some 200,000 clones, with around 79% observed a single time. Approximately 1.4% of the sample belongs to the ten largest clones.

The cohort consisted of 600 to 700 healthy bone marrow donors. Cohort members were all nominally healthy when sampled, although unrecorded immune exposures were likely present. The donor was CMV seropositive and belonged to the group of about 290 seropositive cohort members. A peripheral blood sample was collected from each donor, and TCR beta sequencing was performed on peripheral blood mononuclear cells. The Qiagen DNeasy Blood Extraction Kit was used to extract genomic DNA from the blood cell samples. The clonotype comes from a girl between 10 and 17 years old in good health and CMV-seropositive. The V gene is TRBV4-1 and the J gene is TRBJ2-5; 6 matching bases give a weak D call of TRBD2. Sequenced: PBMCs. The nucleotide sequence is given as TGCGCCAGCGGGCTGGGACTTCAAGAGACCCAGTACTTC. It translates to CASGLGLQETQYF.